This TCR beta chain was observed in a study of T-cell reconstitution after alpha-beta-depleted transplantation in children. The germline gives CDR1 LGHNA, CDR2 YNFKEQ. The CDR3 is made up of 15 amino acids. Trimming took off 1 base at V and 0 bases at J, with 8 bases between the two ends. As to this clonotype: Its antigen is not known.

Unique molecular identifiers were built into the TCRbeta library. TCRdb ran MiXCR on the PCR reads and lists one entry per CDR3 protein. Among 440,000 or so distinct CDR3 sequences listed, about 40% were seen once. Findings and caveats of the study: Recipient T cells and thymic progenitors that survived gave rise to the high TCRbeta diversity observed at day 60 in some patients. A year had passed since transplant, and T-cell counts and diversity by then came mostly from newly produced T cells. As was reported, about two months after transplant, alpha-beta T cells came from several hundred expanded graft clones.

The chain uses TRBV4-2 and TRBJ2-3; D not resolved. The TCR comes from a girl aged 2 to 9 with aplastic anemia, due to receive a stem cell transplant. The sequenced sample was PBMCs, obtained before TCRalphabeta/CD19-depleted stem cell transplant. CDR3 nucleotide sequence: TGTGCCAGCAGCCAAGGTTGGGCTAGCACAGATACGCAGTATTTT. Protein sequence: CASSQGWASTDTQYF.